Listed below are T cell receptor beta chains from one sample, sequenced in a study of patients and donors after allogeneic stem cell transplantation. TCRdb reprocessed the RT-PCR reads via MiXCR and lists one record per CDR3 protein. Counted here are about 160,000 distinct CDR3 sequences, 37% occurring once; the ten biggest clones make up 50%. Sequencing was carried out using blood, either unsorted or a sorted T cell fraction (not recorded which). These receptors were taken from a human donor who was either an allogeneic HSCT recipient or a stem cell or donor lymphocyte infusion donor (not recorded which). It is not recorded whose cells these are; they may come from a transplant donor. Both conserved end residues are part of each CDR3. The D gene is left open where the match is weak. Clone sizes are given selectively: once, few, many, or a class where the clone is expanded.

13 - TRBJ2-1 TRBD2 TRBV11-2 TGTGCCAGCAGCTTAGAACTAGCGGGGGGGCCCCTCTTC CASSLELAGGPLF
14 - TRBJ2-3 - TRBV6-2/TRBV6-3 TGTGCCAGCGTTCACCGCCGACTCACAGATACGCAGTATTTT CASVHRRLTDTQYF
15 - TRBJ2-2 - TRBV7-7 TGTGCTAGCGGCGCCGGGGACCCCAACACCGGGGAGCTGTTTTTT CASGAGDPNTGELFF
15 few TRBJ1-1 TRBD1 TRBV25-1 TGTGCCAGCAGGCGACAGGGGGTTGCGAACACTGAAGCTTTCTTT CASRRQGVANTEAFF
12 - TRBJ1-6 - TRBV6-5 TGTGCCAGCAGTTACGCGGGTTCACCCCTCCACTTT CASSYAGSPLHF
13 - TRBJ2-2 - TRBV5-1 TGCGCCAGCAGCTTCGGGACCCCAGGGGAGCTGTTTTTT CASSFGTPGELFF
14 few TRBJ2-1 TRBD2 TRBV10-3 TGTGCCACCTGCGGGAGGACTAGCGAGAGTGAGCAGTTCTTC CATCGRTSESEQFF
13 few TRBJ1-2 TRBD1 TRBV7-2 TGTGCCAGCAGCACGGACAGGGGCTATGGCTACACCTTC CASSTDRGYGYTF
15 few TRBJ1-5 - TRBV5-5 TGTGCCAGCAGCTCGACGGTGTTTGGCAATCAGCCCCAGCATTTT CASSSTVFGNQPQHF
15 - TRBJ2-5 - TRBV5-1 TGCGCCAGCAGCATAACAGGGGCGCGGGGAGAGACCCAGTACTTC CASSITGARGETQYF
16 - TRBJ1-2 - TRBV7-3 TGTGCCAGCAGCTTAGAGGGCGGTTTGGCAGACTATGGCTACACCTTC CASSLEGGLADYGYTF
14 - TRBJ2-7 - TRBV6-5 TGTGCCAGCAGTTACTCGGACGGTATGAGCGAGCAGTACTTC CASSYSDGMSEQYF
11 - TRBJ2-1 TRBD2 TRBV5-6 TGTGCCAGCCTAGCGGACAATGAGCAGTTCTTC CASLADNEQFF
16 - TRBJ1-6 - TRBV5-1 TGCGCCAGCAGCTTGGAAGGAGGGGCGCTTAATTCACCCCTCCACTTT CASSLEGGALNSPLHF
13 - TRBJ2-3 TRBD1 TRBV12-3/TRBV12-4 TGTGCCAGCAGTCTAGACAGGGGACATACGCAGTATTTT CASSLDRGHTQYF
14 few TRBJ1-2 - TRBV6-6 TGTGCCAGCAGTTCCTCCACAGGAAGCTATGGCTACACCTTC CASSSSTGSYGYTF
14 few TRBJ1-3 TRBD1 TRBV20-1 TGCAGTGCTGGGGACAGGGGATCTGGAAACACCATATATTTT CSAGDRGSGNTIYF